The 18 T cell receptor beta chains given below trace back to one sample, sequenced in a study of blood T cell repertoires in COVID-19. Sequencing used immunoSEQ multiplex PCR; TCRdb keeps in-frame clones, though not all of them. The profile covers approximately 150,000 clones, with around 88% appearing a single time and more than 5% taken by the ten largest. Material for sequencing was peripheral blood. Source of these receptors: a human donor in a cohort sampled during active COVID-19.

The rearrangement uses TRBV4-3 and TRBJ2-1; 9 bases map to TRBD2. CDR3 size: 16 residues. J lost 7 bases, V lost 0 bases, and 7 bases had no gene match. Per the germline V gene, CDR1 is LGHNA and CDR2 is YSLEER. CDR3 region: CASSQDLAGAGNEQFF. CDR3 bases: TGCGCCAGCAGCCAAGATTTAGCGGGGGCGGGGAATGAGCAGTTCTTC.

Written as DNA, the CDR3 is TGTGCCAGCTCATCGGGGGGGGGCGATGGCTACACCTTC. Its translation: CASSSGGGDGYTF. The chain employs TRBV18 and TRBJ1-2; D might be TRBD1 (6 bases). V was clipped by 5 bases and J by 6 bases, with 13 bases between them. The CDR3 loop spans 13 amino acids. CDR1 is KGHSH and CDR2 is LQKENI in the germline V gene.

The rearrangement links TRBV5-4 to TRBJ2-7; TRBD1 agrees at 8 bases. CDR3 size: 14 residues. After removal of 4 bases from V and 5 bases from J, the junction contained 8 bases not matched to a gene. From germline, CDR1 is SGHNT and CDR2 YYREEE (reference sequence). CDR3 nucleotides: TGTGCCAGCAGCGAAGGACAGGGCCGGGACGAGCAGTACTTC. It encodes CASSEGQGRDEQYF.

The chain combines TRBV6-6 with TRBJ2-2, with D perhaps matching TRBD2 (5 bases). Germline CDR1 is MNHNY and CDR2 is SVGAGI (reference sequence). There are 16 residues in the CDR3. V lost 2 bases to trimming and J lost 5 bases, with 15 bases between them. CDR3: CASSYPIGSGTGELFF. CDR3 DNA: TGTGCCAGCAGTTACCCGATAGGATCGGGGACCGGGGAGCTGTTTTTT.

The chain uses TRBV5-1 and TRBJ2-7, with a weak D call TRBD2 (5 bases). The V end lost 1 base, the J end lost 7 bases, and 15 bases lay between the germline ends. Germline V CDR1 and CDR2: SGHRS, YFSETQ. This CDR3 is 14 amino acids long. The CDR3 spells CASSLQRGQVEQYF. CDR3 nucleotide sequence: TGCGCCAGCAGCTTGCAGCGCGGGCAGGTAGAGCAGTACTTC.

Points on this clone: Distinct nucleotide sequences in the sample also encode this CDR3. The rearrangement joins TRBV20-1 to TRBJ1-2, with D perhaps TRBD1 (6 bases). V was shortened by 6 bases and J by 3 bases, with 8 bases between the two germline ends. Germline-derived CDR1 and CDR2 are DFQATT and SNEGSKA (reference sequence). This CDR3 is built from 11 residues. CDR3 protein: CSARTDYGYTF. The CDR3 nucleotides are TGCAGTGCGAGGACAGACTATGGCTACACCTTC.

The gene calls are TRBV30 and TRBJ1-2; TRBD1 matches at 7 bases. CDR3 size: 15 residues. The ends lost 3 bases at V and 4 bases at J; junction bases unmatched: 11. Looked up from germline, CDR1 is GTSNPN and CDR2 is SVGIG (reference sequence). The CDR3 DNA reads as TGTGCCTGGAGCCCGCAGCGGGCAGGGGGCTATGGCTACACCTTC. Its protein is CAWSPQRAGGYGYTF.

The chain couples TRBV19 to TRBJ2-5; D is possibly TRBD2 (5 bases). The CDR3 has 13 residues. V gave up 8 bases and J gave up 2 bases, with 12 bases separating them. The V gene's germline CDR1 is LNHDA and CDR2 SQIVND (reference sequence). DNA for the CDR3: TGTGCCAGTCTGGACTTTAATCAAGAGACCCAGTACTTC. It is translated as CASLDFNQETQYF.

The chain combines TRBV6-5 with TRBJ2-1; 9 bases line up with TRBD2. With V trimmed by 0 bases and J by 5 bases, 5 bases remained unmatched. Germline CDR1 reads MNHEY; CDR2 reads SVGAGI. This CDR3 spans 16 amino acids. The CDR3 DNA follows: TGTGCCAGCAGTTACTCCGTAGCGGGAGCCAACAATGAGCAGTTCTTC. This sequence encodes CASSYSVAGANNEQFF.

The rearrangement uses TRBV12-3 or TRBV12-4 and TRBJ1-1, with 7 bases aligning to TRBD1. The CDR3 has 13 residues. The junction had 9 bases not matched to a gene; V was cut back by 6 bases and J by 8 bases. CDR3 loop: CASRQTGPGEAFF. DNA for the CDR3: TGTGCCAGCAGGCAGACAGGGCCAGGGGAAGCTTTCTTT.

This clone has only a few counts. The rearrangement uses TRBV7-9 and TRBJ1-2; TRBD1 agrees at 9 bases. V shed 1 base and J 6 bases; nucleotides not matched to a gene: 0. The CDR3 has 13 amino acids. Per the germline V gene, CDR1 is SEHNR and CDR2 is FQNEAQ (reference sequence). Written as DNA, the CDR3 is TGTGCCAGCAGCTTAGGGACAGGGGATGGCTACACCTTC. Amino acids: CASSLGTGDGYTF.

The chain joins TRBV14 to TRBJ2-5, with TRBD2 as a possible D gene (6 bases). Germline loops: CDR1 SGHDN, CDR2 FVKESK. The length of the CDR3 is 16 residues. V was cut by 1 base and J by 2 bases, with 14 bases left in between. CDR3 DNA sequence: TGTGCCAGCAGCCAAGTTGGGTCGGGGGTTCAAGAGACCCAGTACTTC. Protein sequence: CASSQVGSGVQETQYF.

This clone was seen once. J is TRBJ2-7 and V is TRBV11-3; 7 nucleotides line up with TRBD1. CDR3 length equals 14 residues. Germline-derived CDR1 and CDR2 are SGHNT and YENEEA. J gave up 6 bases and V 1 base, and 6 bases lay outside the gene matches. The CDR3 DNA is TGTGCCAGCAGCTTAGTAGACAGGGCGGGCGAGCAGTACTTC. Residues: CASSLVDRAGEQYF.

The V gene is TRBV11-2, the J gene TRBJ2-1; 13 nucleotides align to TRBD2. The CDR3 is 13 residues long. After removal of 5 bases from V and 15 bases from J, the junction contained 7 bases not matched to a gene. CDR1 and CDR2 from the germline V gene are SGHAT and FQNNGV. CDR3 nucleotide sequence: TGTGCCAGCAGCCCTTCCGGGACTAGCGGGGTGTTCTTC. Amino acid sequence: CASSPSGTSGVFF.

V and J are TRBV20-1 and TRBJ2-4; no definite D call. CDR3 length: 11 amino acids. Germline lookup yields CDR1 DFQATT and CDR2 SNEGSKA (reference sequence). Trimming left V 5 bases short and J 3 bases short, with 5 bases between. CDR3 nucleotides: TGCAGTGCTGTTAGCAAAAACATTCAGTACTTC. Protein product: CSAVSKNIQYF.

This clone was detected only once. This sequence joins TRBV5-8 and TRBJ1-2; D call uncertain. CDR1 and CDR2 (germline): SGHTS, YDEGEE. V was cut by 4 bases and J by 4 bases, with 11 bases left in between. The CDR3 has 13 residues. The CDR3 DNA sequence: TGTGCCAGCAGCCCAGTTCGGGTCTATGGCTACACCTTC. Residues: CASSPVRVYGYTF.

A single count supports this clone. This chain uses TRBV6-2 or TRBV6-3 with TRBJ1-5, with D hard to call. Germline values: CDR1 MNHEY, CDR2 SVGEGT. Trimming took 6 bases from V and 10 from J, leaving 19 bases between them. CDR3 length: 14 amino acids. CDR3: CASSQKRDAPPQHF. In nucleotides, the CDR3 is TGTGCCAGCAGCCAAAAACGGGATGCTCCACCCCAGCATTTT.

The rearrangement uses TRBV5-5 and TRBJ1-2, with TRBD1 matching over 11 bases. The length of the CDR3 is 15 residues. Germline CDR1 SGHKS, CDR2 YYEKEE (reference sequence). Unmatched junction bases numbered 4, after V lost 0 bases and J lost 6 bases. CDR3 loop: CASSLGAGQGDGYTF. The CDR3, as DNA: TGTGCCAGCAGCTTGGGAGCGGGACAGGGGGATGGCTACACCTTC.